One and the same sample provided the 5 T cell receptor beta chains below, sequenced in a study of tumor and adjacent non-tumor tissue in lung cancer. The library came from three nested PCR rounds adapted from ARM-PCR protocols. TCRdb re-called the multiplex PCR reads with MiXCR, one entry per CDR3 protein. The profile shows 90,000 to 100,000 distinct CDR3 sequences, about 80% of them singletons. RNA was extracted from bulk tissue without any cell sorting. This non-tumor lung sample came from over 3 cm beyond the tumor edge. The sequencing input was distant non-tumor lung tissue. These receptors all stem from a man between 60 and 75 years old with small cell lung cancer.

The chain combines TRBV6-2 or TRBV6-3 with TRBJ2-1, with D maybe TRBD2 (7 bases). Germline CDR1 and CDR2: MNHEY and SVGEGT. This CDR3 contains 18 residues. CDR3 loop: CTRSYSAGAASRYNEQFF. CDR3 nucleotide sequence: TGTACCCGCAGTTACTCCGCGGGGGCGGCTAGCCGATACAATGAGCAGTTCTTC.

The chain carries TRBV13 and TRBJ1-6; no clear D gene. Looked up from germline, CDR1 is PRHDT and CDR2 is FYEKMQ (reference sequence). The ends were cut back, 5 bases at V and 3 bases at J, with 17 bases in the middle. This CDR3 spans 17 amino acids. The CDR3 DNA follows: TGTGCCAGCAGCCAATACGACGGGAGCTACTATAATTCACCCCTCCACTTT. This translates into CASSQYDGSYYNSPLHF.

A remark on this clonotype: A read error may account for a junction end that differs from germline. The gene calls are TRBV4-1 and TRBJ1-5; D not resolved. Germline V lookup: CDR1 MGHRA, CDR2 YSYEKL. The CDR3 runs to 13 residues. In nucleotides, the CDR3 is TGCGCCAGCAGCCAGAGGATCTCTCAGCCCCAGCGTTTT. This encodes CASSQRISQPQRF.

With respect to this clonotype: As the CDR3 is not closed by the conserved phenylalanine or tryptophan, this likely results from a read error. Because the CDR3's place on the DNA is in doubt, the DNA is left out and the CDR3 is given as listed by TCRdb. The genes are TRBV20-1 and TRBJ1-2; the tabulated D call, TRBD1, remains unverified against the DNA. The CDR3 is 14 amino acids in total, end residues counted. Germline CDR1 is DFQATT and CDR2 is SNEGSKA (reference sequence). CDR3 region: CSAPRRDREYGYTL.

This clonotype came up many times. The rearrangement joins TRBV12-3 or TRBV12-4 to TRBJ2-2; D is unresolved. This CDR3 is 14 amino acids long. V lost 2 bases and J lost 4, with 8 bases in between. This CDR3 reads CASSLFRSTGELFF. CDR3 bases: TGTGCCAGCAGTTTATTTAGAAGCACCGGGGAGCTGTTTTTT.